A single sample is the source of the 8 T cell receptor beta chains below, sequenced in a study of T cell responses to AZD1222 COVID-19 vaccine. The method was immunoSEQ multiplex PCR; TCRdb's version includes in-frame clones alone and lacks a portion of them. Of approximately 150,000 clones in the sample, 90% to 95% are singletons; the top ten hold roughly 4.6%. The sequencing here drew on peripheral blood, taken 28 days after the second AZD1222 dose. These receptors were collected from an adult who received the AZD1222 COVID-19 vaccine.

CDR3 sequence (DNA): TGTGCCAGTAAAGGGACAGGGGTGAACACCGGGGAGCTGTTTTTT. It codes for CASKGTGVNTGELFF. J is TRBJ2-2 and V is TRBV19, with 10 bases lining up with TRBD1. This CDR3 contains 15 residues. Trimming took 7 bases from V and 1 from J; bases not matched to a gene: 3. Germline V gives CDR1 LNHDA, CDR2 SQIVND (reference sequence). Variable domain in full (rest from reference TRBV19 and TRBJ2-2): DGGITQSPKYLFRKEGQNVTLSCEQNLNHDAMYWYRQDPGQGLRLIYYSQIVNDFQKGDIAEGYSVSREKKESFPLTVTSAQKNPTAFYLCASKGTGVNTGELFFGEGSRLTVL.

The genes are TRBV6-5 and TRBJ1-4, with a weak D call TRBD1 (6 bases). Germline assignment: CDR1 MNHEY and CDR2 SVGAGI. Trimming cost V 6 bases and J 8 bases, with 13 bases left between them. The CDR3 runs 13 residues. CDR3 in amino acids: CASRGFQGEKLFF. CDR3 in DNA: TGTGCCAGCAGGGGGTTCCAGGGGGAAAAACTGTTTTTT.

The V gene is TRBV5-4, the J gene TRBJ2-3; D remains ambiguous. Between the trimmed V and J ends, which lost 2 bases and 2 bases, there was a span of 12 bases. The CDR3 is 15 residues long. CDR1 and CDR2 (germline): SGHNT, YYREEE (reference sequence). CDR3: CASSFSGPHTDTQYF. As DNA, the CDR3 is TGTGCCAGCAGCTTCTCCGGGCCCCACACAGATACGCAGTATTTT.

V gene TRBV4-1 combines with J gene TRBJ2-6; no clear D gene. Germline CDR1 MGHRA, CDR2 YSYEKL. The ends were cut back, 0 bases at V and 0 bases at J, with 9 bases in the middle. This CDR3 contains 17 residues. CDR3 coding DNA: TGCGCCAGCAGCCAAGATCGGAGAGCCTCTGGGGCCAACGTCCTGACTTTC. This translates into CASSQDRRASGANVLTF.

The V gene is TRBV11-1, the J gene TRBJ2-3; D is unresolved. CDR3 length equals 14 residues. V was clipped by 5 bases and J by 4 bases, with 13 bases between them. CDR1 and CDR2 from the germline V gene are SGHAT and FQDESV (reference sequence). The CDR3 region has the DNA TGTGCCAGCAGCCCCCGAGGACGGGCAGATACGCAGTATTTT. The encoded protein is CASSPRGRADTQYF. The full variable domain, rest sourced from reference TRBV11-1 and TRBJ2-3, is EAEVAQSPRYKITEKSQAVAFWCDPISGHATLYWYRQILGQGPELLVQFQDESVVDDSQLPKDRFSAERLKGVDSTLKIQPAELGDSAMYLCASSPRGRADTQYFGPGTRLTVL.

Here the CDR3 DNA reads TGCGCCAGCAGCTCAGTACCGACCGGGACAGGTGATTCCCAGTATTTT. Amino acids: CASSSVPTGTGDSQYF. The V and J genes are TRBV5-1 and TRBJ2-3; 8 nucleotides line up with TRBD1. The CDR3 consists of 16 residues. J lost 12 bases, V lost 3 bases, and 18 bases had no gene match. Germline V gives CDR1 SGHRS, CDR2 YFSETQ. The variable domain in full, with the rest retrieved from reference TRBV5-1 and TRBJ2-3, is KAGVTQTPRYLIKTRGQQVTLSCSPISGHRSVSWYQQTPGQGLQFLFEYFSETQRNKGNFPGRFSGRQFSNSRSEMNVSTLELGDSALYLCASSSVPTGTGDSQYFGPGTRLTVL.

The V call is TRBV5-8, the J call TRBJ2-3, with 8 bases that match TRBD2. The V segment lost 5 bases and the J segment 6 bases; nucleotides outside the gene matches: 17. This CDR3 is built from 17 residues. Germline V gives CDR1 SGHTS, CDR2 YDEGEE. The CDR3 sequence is CASRVGLGSGKVDTQYF. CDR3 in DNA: TGTGCCAGCAGAGTCGGTTTGGGTAGCGGGAAGGTCGATACGCAGTATTTT.

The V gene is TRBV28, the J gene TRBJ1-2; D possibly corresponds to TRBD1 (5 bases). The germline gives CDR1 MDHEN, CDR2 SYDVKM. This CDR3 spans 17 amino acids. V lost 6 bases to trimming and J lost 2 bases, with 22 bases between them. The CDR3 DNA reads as TGTGCCAGCAGCCCTCCAGGAGGGACGGGAACCAACTATGGCTACACCTTC. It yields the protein CASSPPGGTGTNYGYTF.